The clone carrying this TCR beta chain was observed a handful of times. Its antigen remains unknown. CDR1 is MGHRA, CDR2 YSYEKL, per germline. The CDR3 runs to 16 residues. The junction had 1 base not matched to a gene; V was cut back by 0 bases and J by 2 bases. This sample is drawn from a study of T-cell memory formation after mild COVID-19. Overall study results and limits: From day 15 to 85, contracting clones were balanced between CD4 and CD8, whereas later expanders leaned toward CD4+. Second-wave clones reaching peak frequency on day 37 lacked confirmed SARS-CoV-2 specificity. That cross-reactive memory joined was suggested by some responding clones appearing in pre-infection memory.

5'RACE with constant-segment primers yielded barcoded, UMI-tagged TCR alpha and TCR beta cDNA libraries. TCRdb re-called the 5' RACE reads with MiXCR, one entry per CDR3 protein. The sample lists around 500,000 distinct CDR3 sequences, 15% to 20% seen once, with approximately 13% in the top ten. The source of this sequence is an adult woman who had mild COVID-19 (a few samples of this study predate the infection). Cell type and time point are not known. What was sequenced was PBMCs or a T cell subset sorted from them (not recorded which). The chain uses TRBV4-1 and TRBJ2-6, with 7 bases lining up with TRBD2. The CDR3 DNA reads as TGCGCCAGCAGCCAAGATCGGGGGGCTGGGGCCAACGTCCTGACTTTC. Amino acid sequence: CASSQDRGAGANVLTF.